This TCR beta chain is drawn from a study of OX40 agonist ivuxolimab in advanced cancers. The study's findings and limits: Clonal expansion in partial responders at 0.1-3.0 mg/kg ranked among the lowest.

V dropped 2 bases and J dropped 8 bases, with 9 bases sitting between them. Germline-derived CDR1 and CDR2 are MNHNY and SVGAGI (reference sequence). The CDR3 consists of 13 residues. Generated by immunoSEQ multiplex PCR, the TCRdb table keeps only in-frame clones and is missing some. Here the sample spans about 59,000 clones, about nine tenths being singletons. For this clone: Its antigen is unidentified.

The sample was CD4+ or CD8+ T cells sorted from blood, taken in a trial of the OX40 agonist ivuxolimab. V and J are TRBV6-6 and TRBJ2-2; TRBD1 might be the D (6 bases). This receptor was obtained from an adult with an advanced solid tumor such as melanoma, head and neck, liver or kidney cancer. The DNA of the CDR3 is TGTGCCAGCAGTTACCTGACAGGTGGGGAGCTGTTTTTT. This gives the protein CASSYLTGGELFF.